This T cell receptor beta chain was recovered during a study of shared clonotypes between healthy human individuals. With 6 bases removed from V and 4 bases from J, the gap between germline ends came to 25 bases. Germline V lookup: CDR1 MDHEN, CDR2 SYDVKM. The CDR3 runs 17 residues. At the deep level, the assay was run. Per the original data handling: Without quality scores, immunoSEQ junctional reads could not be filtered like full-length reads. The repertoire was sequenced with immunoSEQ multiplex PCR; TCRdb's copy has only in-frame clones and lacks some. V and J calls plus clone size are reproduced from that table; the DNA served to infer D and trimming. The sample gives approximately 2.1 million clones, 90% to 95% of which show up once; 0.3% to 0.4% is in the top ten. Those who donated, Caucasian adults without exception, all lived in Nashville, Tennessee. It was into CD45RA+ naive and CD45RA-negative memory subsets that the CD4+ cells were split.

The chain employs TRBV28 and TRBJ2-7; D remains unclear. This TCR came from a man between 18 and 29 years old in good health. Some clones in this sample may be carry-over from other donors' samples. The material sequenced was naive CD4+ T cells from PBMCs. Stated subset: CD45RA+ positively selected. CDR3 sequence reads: CASSSYHWGAYPYEQYF. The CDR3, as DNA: TGTGCCAGCAGCTCCTACCATTGGGGTGCCTACCCTTACGAGCAGTACTTC.